This T cell receptor (beta chain) emerged from a study of OX40 agonist ivuxolimab in advanced cancers. As for the study in general: Ivuxolimab, an agonistic anti-OX40 (CD134) antibody, was given to patients.

Sample share makes this clone medium-sized (0.01 to 0.1%). The antigen remains unidentified. Germline V gene data show CDR1 as MNHGY and CDR2 as SVAAGI. V was clipped by 3 bases and J by 7 bases; unmatched bases: 11. This CDR3 has 15 residues. Whole-study findings and limits: The average count of expanded clones was higher among CD8+ T cells than among CD4+. Still undetermined is the antigen specificity of the expanded peripheral T cells. The CD4+ and CD8+ T cells in the blood had expanded clonally by week 6 at 0.1 to 3.0 mg/kg.

TCRdb's table, derived via immunoSEQ multiplex PCR, lists solely in-frame clones and lacks some. The table lists about 14,000 clones, 75% to 85% of them singletons. V is TRBV6-9 and J is TRBJ1-2; 7 positions agree with TRBD1. The source was CD4+ or CD8+ T cells sorted from blood, collected in a trial of the OX40 agonist ivuxolimab. This clonotype originated in an adult with an advanced solid tumor such as melanoma, head and neck, liver or kidney cancer. CDR3 amino acids: CASSYATGTAGGYTF. The CDR3 nucleotides are TGTGCCAGCAGTTACGCGACCGGGACAGCGGGTGGCTACACCTTC.